This paragraph reports one T cell receptor (beta chain). The antigen is unknown. This record belongs to a study of cytomegalovirus exposure and HLA in healthy donors. General study results and limits: The study carried out a later analysis of TCR beta sequences. It associated about 15,000 of them with specific HLA alleles at a false discovery rate of 0.05.

13 Jbeta primers and 60 Vbeta primers were used for the PCR. Produced via immunoSEQ multiplex PCR; TCRdb's table is partial and in-frame only. Its table lists about 130,000 clones. V lost 5 bases and J 4 bases, leaving 12 bases between the germline ends. CDR1 and CDR2 (germline): LNHDA, SQIVND (reference sequence). The CDR3 sequence is 13 residues long. Sequencing was performed on PBMCs. The V gene is TRBV19, the J gene TRBJ2-7; D might be TRBD2 (6 bases). The TCR sequence derives from a woman aged 40 to 50 in good health and CMV-seronegative. CDR3 protein: CASSRGIGYEQYF. The CDR3 DNA follows: TGTGCCAGTAGTCGGGGGATCGGATACGAGCAGTACTTC.